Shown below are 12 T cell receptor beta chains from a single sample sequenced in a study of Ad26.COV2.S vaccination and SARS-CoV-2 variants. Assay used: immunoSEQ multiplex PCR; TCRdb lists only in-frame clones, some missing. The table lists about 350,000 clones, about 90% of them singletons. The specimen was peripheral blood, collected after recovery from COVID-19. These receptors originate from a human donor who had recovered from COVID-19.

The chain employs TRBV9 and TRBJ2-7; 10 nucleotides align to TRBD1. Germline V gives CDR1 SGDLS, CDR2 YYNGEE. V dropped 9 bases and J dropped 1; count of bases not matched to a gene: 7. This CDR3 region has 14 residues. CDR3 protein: CATSPGQGSYEQYF. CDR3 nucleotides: TGTGCCACCTCACCGGGACAGGGGTCCTACGAGCAGTACTTC.

The CDR3 region is CSVYLAGVLYNEQFF. As DNA, the CDR3 is TGCAGCGTTTATCTAGCGGGGGTACTCTACAATGAGCAGTTCTTC. The chain is built from TRBV29-1 and TRBJ2-1, with 10 bases fitting TRBD2. The J segment lost 3 bases and the V segment lost 5 bases, leaving 7 bases of the junction unmatched. Germline V gene lookup returns CDR1 SQVTM and CDR2 ANQGSEA. The length of the CDR3 is 15 residues.

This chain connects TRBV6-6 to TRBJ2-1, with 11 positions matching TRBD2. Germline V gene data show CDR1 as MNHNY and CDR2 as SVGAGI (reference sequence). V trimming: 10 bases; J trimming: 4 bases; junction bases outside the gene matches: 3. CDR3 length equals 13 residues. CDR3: CATIAGGYNEQFF. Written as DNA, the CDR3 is TGTGCCACCATAGCGGGGGGGTACAATGAGCAGTTCTTC.

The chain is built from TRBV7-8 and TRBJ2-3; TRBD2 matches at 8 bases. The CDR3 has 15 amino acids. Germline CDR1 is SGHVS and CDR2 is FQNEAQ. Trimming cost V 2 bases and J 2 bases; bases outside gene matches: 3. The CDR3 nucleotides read TGTGCCAGCAGCTTATATAGCGGGGACACAGATACGCAGTATTTT. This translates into CASSLYSGDTDTQYF.

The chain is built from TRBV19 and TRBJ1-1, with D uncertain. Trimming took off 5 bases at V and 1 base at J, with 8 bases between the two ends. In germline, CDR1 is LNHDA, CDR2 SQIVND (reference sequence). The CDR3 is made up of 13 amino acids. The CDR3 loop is CASSWKANTEAFF. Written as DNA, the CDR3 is TGTGCCAGTAGTTGGAAGGCGAACACTGAAGCTTTCTTT.

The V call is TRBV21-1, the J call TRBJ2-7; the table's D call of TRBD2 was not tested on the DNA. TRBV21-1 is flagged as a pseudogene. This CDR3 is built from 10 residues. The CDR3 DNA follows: TGTGCCAGCAGCACCCACGGGCAGTACTTC. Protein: CASSTHGQYF.

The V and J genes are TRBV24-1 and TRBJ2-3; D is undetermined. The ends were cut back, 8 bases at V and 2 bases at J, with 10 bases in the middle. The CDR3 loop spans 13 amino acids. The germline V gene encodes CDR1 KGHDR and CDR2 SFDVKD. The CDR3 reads CATMKDSTDTQYF. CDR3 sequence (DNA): TGTGCCACCATGAAAGATTCCACAGATACGCAGTATTTT.

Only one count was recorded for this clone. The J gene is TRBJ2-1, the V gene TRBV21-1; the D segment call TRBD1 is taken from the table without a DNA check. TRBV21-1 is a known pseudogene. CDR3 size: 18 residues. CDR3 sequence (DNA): TGTGCCAGCAGCAGTTCGGAATGGGACAGCCCCTTCTACAATGAGCAGTTCTTC. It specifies CASSSSEWDSPFYNEQFF.

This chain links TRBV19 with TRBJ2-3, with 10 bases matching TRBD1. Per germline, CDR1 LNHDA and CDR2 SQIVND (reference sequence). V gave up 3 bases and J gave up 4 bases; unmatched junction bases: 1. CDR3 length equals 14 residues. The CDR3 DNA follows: TGTGCCAGTAGTATCGGACAGGGGGCAGATACGCAGTATTTT. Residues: CASSIGQGADTQYF.

In DNA, the CDR3 is TGTGCCAGCAGCGCGGGGCCTAGTCGGAGCACAGATACGCAGTATTTT. Protein sequence: CASSAGPSRSTDTQYF. V usage is TRBV5-6 and J usage is TRBJ2-3; weak D call: TRBD2 (6 bases). Per germline, CDR1 SGHDT and CDR2 YYEEEE. The V gene lost 4 bases and the J gene lost 0 bases, with 15 bases spanning the gap. CDR3 length equals 16 residues. The full variable domain, rest sourced from reference TRBV5-6 and TRBJ2-3, is DAGVTQSPTHLIKTRGQQVTLRCSPKSGHDTVSWYQQALGQGPQFIFQYYEEEERQRGNFPDRFSGHQFPNYSSELNVNALLLGDSALYLCASSAGPSRSTDTQYFGPGTRLTVL.

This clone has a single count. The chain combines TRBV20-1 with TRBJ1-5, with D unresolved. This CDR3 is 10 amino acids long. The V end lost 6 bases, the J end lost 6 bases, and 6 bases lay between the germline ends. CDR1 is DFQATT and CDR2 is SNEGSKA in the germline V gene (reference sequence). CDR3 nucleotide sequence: TGCAGTGCCTCACCTCAGCCCCAGCATTTT. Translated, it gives CSASPQPQHF.

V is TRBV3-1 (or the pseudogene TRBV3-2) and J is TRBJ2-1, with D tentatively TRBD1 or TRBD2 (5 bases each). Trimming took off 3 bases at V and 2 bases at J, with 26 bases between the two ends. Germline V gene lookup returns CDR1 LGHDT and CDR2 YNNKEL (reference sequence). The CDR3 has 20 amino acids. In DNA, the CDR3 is TGTGCCAGCAGCCAGGACCGGGACCTCCCTGCCTTGAGGACCTACAATGAGCAGTTCTTC. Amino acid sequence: CASSQDRDLPALRTYNEQFF.